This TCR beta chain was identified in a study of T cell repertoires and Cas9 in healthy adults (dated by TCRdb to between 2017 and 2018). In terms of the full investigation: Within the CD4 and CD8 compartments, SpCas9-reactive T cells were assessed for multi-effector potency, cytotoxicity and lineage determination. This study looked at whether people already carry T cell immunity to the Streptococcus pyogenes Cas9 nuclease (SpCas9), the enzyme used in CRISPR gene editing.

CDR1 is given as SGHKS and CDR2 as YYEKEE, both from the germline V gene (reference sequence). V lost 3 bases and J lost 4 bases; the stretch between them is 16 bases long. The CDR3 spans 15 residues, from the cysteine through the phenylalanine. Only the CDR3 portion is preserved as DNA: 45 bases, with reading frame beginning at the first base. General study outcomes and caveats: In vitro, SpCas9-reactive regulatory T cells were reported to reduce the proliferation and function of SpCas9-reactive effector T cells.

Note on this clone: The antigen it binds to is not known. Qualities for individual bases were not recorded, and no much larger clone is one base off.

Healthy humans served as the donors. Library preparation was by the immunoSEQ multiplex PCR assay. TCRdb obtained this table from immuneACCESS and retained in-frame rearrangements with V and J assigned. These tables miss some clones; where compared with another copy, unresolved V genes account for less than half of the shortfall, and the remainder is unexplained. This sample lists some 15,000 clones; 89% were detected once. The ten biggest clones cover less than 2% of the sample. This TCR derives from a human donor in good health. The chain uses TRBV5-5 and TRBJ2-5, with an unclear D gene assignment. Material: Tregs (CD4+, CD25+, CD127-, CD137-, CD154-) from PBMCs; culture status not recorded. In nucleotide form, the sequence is TGTGCCAGCAGCTCCGTTCCCGGCTTTGGAGAGACCCAGTACTTC. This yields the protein CASSSVPGFGETQYF.